This is a list of T cell receptor beta chains from one sample in a study of shared clonotypes between healthy human individuals. The data were produced by immunoSEQ multiplex PCR, yet TCRdb's version contains in-frame clones alone and is incomplete. This repertoire shows hundreds of thousands of clones, around 70% found once; its top ten account for over 9.5%. Input material: memory CD4+ T cells sorted from blood. Receptors were obtained from a man aged 25-45 years in good health. Each CDR3 is given with its conserved first and last residue. A D gene is named only where the DNA matches it firmly. A row's size may be missing; if present it is once, few, many or a size class.

clone size	D gene	CDR3 length	V gene	J gene	CDR3 protein	CDR3 DNA
-	TRBD1	15	TRBV10-3	TRBJ1-5	CAISESGQTYQPQHF	TGTGCCATCAGTGAGTCGGGACAGACATATCAGCCCCAGCATTTT
-	TRBD1	14	TRBV7-9	TRBJ1-1	CASSPRGLNTEAFF	TGTGCCAGCAGCCCCAGGGGGCTGAACACTGAAGCTTTCTTT
few	-	14	TRBV28	TRBJ1-4	CASSVPTLNEKLFF	TGTGCCAGCAGTGTCCCGACCTTAAATGAAAAACTGTTTTTT
few	TRBD1	14	TRBV5-6	TRBJ1-2	CASSLSGQSYGYTF	TGTGCCAGCAGCTTGTCGGGACAGTCCTATGGCTACACCTTC
-	-	14	TRBV6-5	TRBJ2-5	CASSFSDGQETQYF	TGTGCCAGCAGTTTTTCCGACGGGCAAGAGACCCAGTACTTC
few	TRBD2	16	TRBV4-2	TRBJ2-1	CASSHLLAGGPGEQFF	TGTGCCAGCAGCCACCTACTAGCGGGAGGGCCGGGTGAGCAGTTCTTC
-	-	11	TRBV20-1	TRBJ2-5	CSAKGWETQYF	TGCAGTGCTAAGGGCTGGGAGACCCAGTACTTC
-	TRBD2	14	TRBV18	TRBJ2-1	CASSPPGTRWEQFF	TGTGCCAGCTCACCCCCCGGGACTAGGTGGGAGCAGTTCTTC
-	TRBD1	13	TRBV19	TRBJ1-5	CASTTTGHQPQHF	TGTGCCAGTACAACGACAGGGCATCAGCCCCAGCATTTT
-	-	15	TRBV4-1	TRBJ2-7	CASSQDLGGLGKQYF	TGCGCCAGCAGCCAAGATCTAGGAGGATTGGGGAAGCAGTACTTC
many	-	14	TRBV19	TRBJ1-1	CASSRRTENTEAFF	TGTGCCAGTAGTAGAAGGACAGAGAACACTGAAGCTTTCTTT
-	-	14	TRBV4-1	TRBJ2-3	CASSQPTLADTQYF	TGCGCCAGCAGCCAGCCGACTCTCGCAGATACGCAGTATTTT